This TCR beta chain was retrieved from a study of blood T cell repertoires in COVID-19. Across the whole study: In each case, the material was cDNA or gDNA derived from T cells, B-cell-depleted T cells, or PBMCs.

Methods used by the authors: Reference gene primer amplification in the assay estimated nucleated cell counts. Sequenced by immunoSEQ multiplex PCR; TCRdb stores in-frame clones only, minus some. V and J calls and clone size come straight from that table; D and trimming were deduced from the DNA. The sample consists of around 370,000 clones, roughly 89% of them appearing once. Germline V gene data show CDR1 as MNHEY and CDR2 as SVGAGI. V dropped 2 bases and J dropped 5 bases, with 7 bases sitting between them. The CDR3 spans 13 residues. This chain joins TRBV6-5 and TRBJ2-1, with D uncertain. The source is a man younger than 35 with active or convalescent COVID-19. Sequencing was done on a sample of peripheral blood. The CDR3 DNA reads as TGTGCCAGCAGTTACGGGCAGAACAATGAGCAGTTCTTC. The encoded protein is CASSYGQNNEQFF.